A single sample gave rise to the 14 T cell receptor beta chains below, sequenced in a study of blood T cell repertoires in COVID-19. This table comes from immunoSEQ multiplex PCR, and its TCRdb copy is limited to in-frame clones, with some not included. This sample carries fewer than 400,000 clones, roughly 86% of them seen once, and the ten largest clones take 3%. Sequencing used peripheral blood. These receptors all stem from a human donor in a cohort sampled during active COVID-19.

This rearrangement joins TRBV30 to TRBJ2-1; TRBD2 is a possible D gene (6 bases). Trimming took 2 bases from V and 4 from J, leaving 21 bases between them. This CDR3 comprises 17 residues. CDR1 is GTSNPN and CDR2 is SVGIG in the germline V gene (reference sequence). CDR3 sequence reads: CAWSQGGAGHLYNEQFF. In DNA, the CDR3 is TGTGCCTGGAGTCAAGGAGGAGCGGGTCACTTATACAATGAGCAGTTCTTC.

The V call is TRBV19, the J call TRBJ2-1; maybe TRBD1 (5 bases). The CDR3 is 12 amino acids. CDR1 and CDR2 from the germline V gene are LNHDA and SQIVND (reference sequence). Trimming stripped 4 bases from V and 10 bases from J, with 11 bases between. For the CDR3, the DNA is TGTGCCAGTAGTACCCCCAGGGCCGAGCAGTTCTTC. It yields the protein CASSTPRAEQFF.

This clone was seen a single time. The J gene is TRBJ2-2, the V gene TRBV9, with TRBD1 as a possible D gene (5 bases). V lost 3 bases to trimming and J lost 1 base, with 10 bases between them. This CDR3 is built from 15 residues. The germline CDR1 and CDR2 sequences are SGDLS and YYNGEE. For the CDR3, the DNA is TGTGCCAGCAGCGCCCAGGGCAAGAACACCGGGGAGCTGTTTTTT. The encoded protein is CASSAQGKNTGELFF.

V is TRBV30 and J is TRBJ1-6, with a weak D call TRBD1 (6 bases). The V end was cut by 2 bases, the J end by 9 bases, with 11 bases between. The CDR3 has 13 residues. In germline, CDR1 is GTSNPN, CDR2 SVGIG (reference sequence). CDR3 coding DNA: TGTGCCTGGAGTTCGGGGGGCAGTTCACCCCTCCACTTT. Translating it yields CAWSSGGSSPLHF. Supplemented by reference TRBV30 and TRBJ1-6, the full variable domain reads SQTIHQWPATLVQPVGSPLSLECTVEGTSNPNLYWYRQAAGRGLQLLFYSVGIGQISSEVPQNLSASRPQDRQFILSSKKLLLSDSGFYLCAWSSGGSSPLHFGNGTRLTVT.

This chain connects TRBV9 to TRBJ2-5; 7 bases are a match to TRBD2. The V gene's germline CDR1 is SGDLS and CDR2 YYNGEE. Trimming at V came to 2 bases and at J to 4 bases, leaving 8 bases not matched to a gene. This CDR3 is built from 15 residues. CDR3 sequence reads: CASSVEGGAGETQYF. Written as DNA, the CDR3 is TGTGCCAGCAGCGTTGAGGGAGGGGCCGGAGAGACCCAGTACTTC.

V gene TRBV3-1 (or the pseudogene TRBV3-2) combines with J gene TRBJ1-5; D is possibly TRBD1 (5 bases). The CDR3 length is 15 residues. Germline V lookup: CDR1 LGHDT, CDR2 YNNKEL (reference sequence). V dropped 0 bases and J dropped 7 bases, with 13 bases sitting between them. The chain's CDR3 is CASSQDPQEGQPQHF. CDR3 in DNA: TGTGCCAGCAGCCAAGACCCACAGGAGGGACAGCCCCAGCATTTT.

The CDR3: CASSLRQFDTQYF. CDR3 DNA sequence: TGTGCCAGCAGCTTAAGACAGTTCGATACGCAGTATTTT. V gene TRBV11-2 combines with J gene TRBJ2-3, with D perhaps matching TRBD1 (5 bases). Between the trimmed V and J ends, which lost 2 bases and 6 bases, there was a span of 9 bases. Germline loops: CDR1 SGHAT, CDR2 FQNNGV. CDR3 length: 13 amino acids.

The CDR3 DNA follows: TGTGCCTGGGCAATGGACAGTTATAATTCACCCCTCCACTTT. Translation: CAWAMDSYNSPLHF. This sequence joins TRBV30 and TRBJ1-6; perhaps TRBD1 as D (6 bases). CDR3 length: 14 residues. Germline V gene data show CDR1 as GTSNPN and CDR2 as SVGIG (reference sequence). V dropped 5 bases and J dropped 4 bases, with 12 bases sitting between them.

This chain links TRBV5-1 with TRBJ1-2; D may be TRBD1 (6 bases). The CDR3 loop spans 14 amino acids. V was shortened by 4 bases and J by 4 bases, with 14 bases between the two germline ends. Germline V lookup: CDR1 SGHRS, CDR2 YFSETQ. The CDR3, as DNA: TGCGCCAGCAGCCCAGGAACAGGGCTCTATGGCTACACCTTC. It specifies CASSPGTGLYGYTF. Based on the CDR3 plus reference TRBV5-1 and TRBJ1-2, the full variable domain is KAGVTQTPRYLIKTRGQQVTLSCSPISGHRSVSWYQQTPGQGLQFLFEYFSETQRNKGNFPGRFSGRQFSNSRSEMNVSTLELGDSALYLCASSPGTGLYGYTFGSGTRLTVV.

This chain joins TRBV20-1 and TRBJ2-7; 9 bases fit TRBD1. CDR1 and CDR2 (germline): DFQATT, SNEGSKA (reference sequence). V shed 3 bases, J shed 4 bases, and the junction held 10 bases outside the gene matches. There are 15 residues in the CDR3. The CDR3 region is CSASPGQGLPYEQYF. The CDR3 region has the DNA TGCAGTGCTAGTCCGGGACAGGGTTTGCCTTACGAGCAGTACTTC.

V is TRBV27 and J is TRBJ2-7, with D perhaps matching TRBD2 (5 bases). There are 12 residues in the CDR3. The germline V gene encodes CDR1 MNHEY and CDR2 SMNVEV (reference sequence). Trimming left V 2 bases short and J 10 bases short, with 12 bases between. The CDR3 nucleotides read TGTGCCAGCAGTTTAGGTACCGGGGTCCAGTACTTC. Encoded protein: CASSLGTGVQYF.

This chain links TRBV9 with TRBJ1-6; D gene uncertain. V was pared by 4 bases and J by 15 bases, with 17 bases between. The CDR3 covers 13 residues. Germline lookup yields CDR1 SGDLS and CDR2 YYNGEE. CDR3 sequence reads: CASSPSPGGNLHF. In nucleotides, the CDR3 is TGTGCCAGCAGCCCTTCGCCTGGAGGGAACCTCCACTTT.

The V gene is TRBV30, the J gene TRBJ1-2, with a possible D match to TRBD1 (5 bases). The V end lost 0 bases, the J end lost 8 bases, and 10 bases lay between the germline ends. The CDR3 is 12 amino acids. The germline gives CDR1 GTSNPN, CDR2 SVGIG (reference sequence). Written as DNA, the CDR3 is TGTGCCTGGAGTGTTGGGGGACTCGGCTACACCTTC. Amino acid sequence: CAWSVGGLGYTF.

A few counts support this clone. This chain uses TRBV15 with TRBJ2-7; 11 bases line up with TRBD1. Germline V gives CDR1 LNHNV, CDR2 YYDKDF (reference sequence). The trim removed 3 bases at V and 5 bases at J, leaving 3 bases unmatched. The length of the CDR3 is 14 residues. CDR3 loop: CATSRGQGVDEQYF. In DNA form, the CDR3 reads TGTGCCACCAGCAGGGGACAGGGGGTCGACGAGCAGTACTTC.